This is a list of T cell receptor beta chains from one sample in a study of T cells in Graves' hyperthyroidism and ophthalmopathy. TCRdb ran MiXCR on the multiplex PCR reads and lists one entry per CDR3 protein. The repertoire holds about 350,000 distinct CDR3 sequences, with roughly 15% as singletons. Sequencing was done on a sample of blood. These receptor sequences come from a woman in her twenties or thirties with Graves' hyperthyroidism that later progressed to Graves' ophthalmopathy. Both conserved end residues are part of each CDR3. Fields, in order: D gene, clone size, J gene, CDR3 length, V gene, CDR3 DNA, CDR3 protein. D genes are given only for firm matches. Not all rows give a size; the values are once, few, many and, for expanded clones, a class.

d_gene: TRBD1; abundance: NA; j_gene: TRBJ1-6; len: 14; v_gene: TRBV6-1; CDR3nt: TGTGCCAGCAGACAAACAGGGGGTATGTCACCCCTCCACTTT; CDR3aa: CASRQTGGMSPLHF
d_gene: NA; abundance: many; j_gene: TRBJ2-7; len: 11; v_gene: TRBV25-1; CDR3nt: TGTGCCAGCAGTGAATCAGTCGAGCAGTACTTC; CDR3aa: CASSESVEQYF
d_gene: NA; abundance: many; j_gene: TRBJ2-7; len: 14; v_gene: TRBV27; CDR3nt: TGTGCCAGCAGTACCCGGGACGGATCCTACGAGCAGTACTTC; CDR3aa: CASSTRDGSYEQYF
d_gene: NA; abundance: many; j_gene: TRBJ1-2; len: 15; v_gene: TRBV10-3; CDR3nt: TGTGCCATCAGGGAGGAGAGACAGTGGACCTATGGCTACACCTTC; CDR3aa: CAIREERQWTYGYTF
d_gene: NA; abundance: many; j_gene: TRBJ2-7; len: 14; v_gene: TRBV28; CDR3nt: TGTGCCAGCACCGACGGTGGGGGCTCCTACGAGCAGTACTTC; CDR3aa: CASTDGGGSYEQYF
d_gene: NA; abundance: NA; j_gene: TRBJ2-5; len: 15; v_gene: TRBV28; CDR3nt: TGTGCCAGCAGTTTCTTTTTTCGGGTTGGTGAGACCCAGTACTTC; CDR3aa: CASSFFFRVGETQYF
d_gene: NA; abundance: many; j_gene: TRBJ2-3; len: 14; v_gene: TRBV12-3/TRBV12-4; CDR3nt: TGTGCCACTCAGCGGGTCGCAGGCACAGATACGCAGTATTTT; CDR3aa: CATQRVAGTDTQYF
d_gene: TRBD1; abundance: few; j_gene: TRBJ1-6; len: 15; v_gene: TRBV28; CDR3nt: TGTGCCAGCAGCCGTACAGGGGGAGACAATTCACCCCTCCACTTT; CDR3aa: CASSRTGGDNSPLHF
d_gene: NA; abundance: few; j_gene: TRBJ2-5; len: 14; v_gene: TRBV20-1; CDR3nt: TGCAGTGCTAGAGATTACAGGTACCAAGAGACCCAGTACTTC; CDR3aa: CSARDYRYQETQYF
d_gene: TRBD1; abundance: many; j_gene: TRBJ1-4; len: 17; v_gene: TRBV2; CDR3nt: TGTGCCAGCAGTGATCCGGACAGGGGTACAACTAATGAAAAACTGTTTTTT; CDR3aa: CASSDPDRGTTNEKLFF
d_gene: NA; abundance: NA; j_gene: TRBJ1-1; len: 13; v_gene: TRBV29-1; CDR3nt: TGCAGCGTTGGTGGACAGAAGGTAACTGAAGCTTTCTTT; CDR3aa: CSVGGQKVTEAFF
d_gene: TRBD1; abundance: few; j_gene: TRBJ2-2; len: 15; v_gene: TRBV7-9; CDR3nt: TGTGCCAGCAGCTGGGACAGGGAGAACACCGGGGAGCTGTTTTTT; CDR3aa: CASSWDRENTGELFF
d_gene: NA; abundance: NA; j_gene: TRBJ2-7; len: 18; v_gene: TRBV18; CDR3nt: TGTGCCAGCTCACCACTATCCTTATCCGGACTGGACTCCTACGAGCAGTACTTC; CDR3aa: CASSPLSLSGLDSYEQYF
d_gene: NA; abundance: many; j_gene: TRBJ2-4; len: 13; v_gene: TRBV11-3; CDR3nt: TGTGCCAGCAGCTTAGATCGAGGGAACATTCAGTACTTC; CDR3aa: CASSLDRGNIQYF
d_gene: NA; abundance: many; j_gene: TRBJ1-4; len: 14; v_gene: TRBV12-3/TRBV12-4; CDR3nt: TGTGCCAGCAGTTTGGGCACAGGGATCGGAAAACTGTTTTTT; CDR3aa: CASSLGTGIGKLFF
d_gene: TRBD1; abundance: many; j_gene: TRBJ2-3; len: 17; v_gene: TRBV7-2; CDR3nt: TGTGCCAGCAGCTTATTCACAGGGGGGTCTAGCACAGATACGCAGTATTTT; CDR3aa: CASSLFTGGSSTDTQYF
d_gene: NA; abundance: many; j_gene: TRBJ1-1; len: 15; v_gene: TRBV5-1; CDR3nt: TGCGCCAGCAGCACAGGACGGAATCTGAACACTGAAGCTTTCTTT; CDR3aa: CASSTGRNLNTEAFF
d_gene: NA; abundance: many; j_gene: TRBJ2-2; len: 12; v_gene: TRBV30; CDR3nt: TGTGCCTGGATTCGGGGGCCCGGGGAGCTGTTTTTT; CDR3aa: CAWIRGPGELFF
d_gene: TRBD1; abundance: many; j_gene: TRBJ1-1; len: 16; v_gene: TRBV19; CDR3nt: TGTGCCACCTCCTGGACAGGAATCATCGGGGACACTGAAGCTTTCTTT; CDR3aa: CATSWTGIIGDTEAFF
d_gene: TRBD2; abundance: many; j_gene: TRBJ2-7; len: 14; v_gene: TRBV20-1; CDR3nt: TGCAGTGCTAGAGATGTGGGGGGGACCTACGAGCAGTACTTC; CDR3aa: CSARDVGGTYEQYF
d_gene: TRBD2; abundance: NA; j_gene: TRBJ2-1; len: 13; v_gene: TRBV19; CDR3nt: TGTGCGAGTAGTTGGACTAGCAGCAATGAGCAGTTCTTC; CDR3aa: CASSWTSSNEQFF
d_gene: TRBD2; abundance: NA; j_gene: TRBJ2-1; len: 17; v_gene: TRBV11-2; CDR3nt: TGTGCCAGCAGCTTAGTCGGTCGCGGGGGGGCCTACAATGAGCAGTTCTTC; CDR3aa: CASSLVGRGGAYNEQFF
d_gene: TRBD1; abundance: many; j_gene: TRBJ2-7; len: 16; v_gene: TRBV7-9; CDR3nt: TGTGCCAGCAGCTTAGTGTTCCGGGACAGGAGAAACGAGCAGTACTTC; CDR3aa: CASSLVFRDRRNEQYF
d_gene: NA; abundance: NA; j_gene: TRBJ2-1; len: 14; v_gene: TRBV5-6; CDR3nt: TGTGCCAGCAGCGTGACATTGACAGGCGATGAGCAGTTCTTC; CDR3aa: CASSVTLTGDEQFF
d_gene: NA; abundance: many; j_gene: TRBJ2-5; len: 14; v_gene: TRBV24-1; CDR3nt: TGTGCCACCAGTGATTTGCAGGGGCAAGAGACCCAGTACTTC; CDR3aa: CATSDLQGQETQYF
d_gene: NA; abundance: many; j_gene: TRBJ1-1; len: 16; v_gene: TRBV5-1; CDR3nt: TGCGCCAGCAGCTTGAACCCCGCCGGGGCGAACACTGAAGCTTTCTTT; CDR3aa: CASSLNPAGANTEAFF
d_gene: NA; abundance: many; j_gene: TRBJ1-1; len: 15; v_gene: TRBV12-3/TRBV12-4; CDR3nt: TGTGCCAGCAGTCCCCGCCGGTACTTGAACACTGAAGCTTTCTTT; CDR3aa: CASSPRRYLNTEAFF
d_gene: TRBD2; abundance: many; j_gene: TRBJ2-3; len: 17; v_gene: TRBV30; CDR3nt: TGTGCCTGGAGGTCATTCGCTAGCGGGAGTTGGACAGATACGCAGTATTTT; CDR3aa: CAWRSFASGSWTDTQYF
d_gene: NA; abundance: many; j_gene: TRBJ2-7; len: 14; v_gene: TRBV7-8; CDR3nt: TGTGCCAGCAACCCAACTTGGGCCACCTACGAGCAGTACTTC; CDR3aa: CASNPTWATYEQYF